What follows are 21 T cell receptor beta chains derived from one specimen sequenced in a study of neurological immune-mediated disorders. TCRdb redid the calling of the 5' RACE reads with MiXCR, one entry per CDR3 protein. The sample has about 59,000 distinct CDR3 sequences; roughly an eighth are singletons. The sequenced sample was PBMCs. The source of these receptors is a woman aged 60-75 years with HTLV-1-associated myelopathy (HAM/TSP).

This clonotype was picked up a small number of times. The chain uses TRBV5-1 and TRBJ2-3, with 9 nucleotides matching TRBD2. Germline V lookup: CDR1 SGHRS, CDR2 YFSETQ. The length of the CDR3 is 16 residues. The ends lost 1 base at V and 2 bases at J; junction bases unmatched: 5. The DNA for the CDR3 is TGCGCCAGCAGCTTGTTCTCTAGCGGGATCACAGATACGCAGTATTTT. Translation: CASSLFSSGITDTQYF.

This clonotype appeared many times. V gene TRBV6-5 combines with J gene TRBJ1-1; tentatively, D is TRBD1 (5 bases). Germline CDR1 MNHEY, CDR2 SVGAGI. The CDR3 extends over 17 amino acids. The V gene lost 6 bases and the J gene lost 4 bases, with 24 bases spanning the gap. The chain's CDR3 is CASRKVGEGYPPTEAFF. The CDR3 region has the DNA TGTGCCAGCAGGAAGGTCGGGGAGGGGTATCCGCCCACTGAAGCTTTCTTT.

This clonotype showed up many times. The chain has TRBV27 and TRBJ2-2; D is undetermined. V lost 6 bases and J 5 bases, leaving 10 bases between the germline ends. The CDR3 totals 13 residues. Per the germline V gene, CDR1 is MNHEY and CDR2 is SMNVEV (reference sequence). The CDR3 nucleotides are TGTGCCAGCAGGCGACTTGGTACCGGGGAGCTGTTTTTT. It yields the protein CASRRLGTGELFF.

In this sample, this clonotype turned up many times. The chain is built from TRBV5-6 and TRBJ2-3; D gene unclear. The V and J ends lost 1 base and 0 bases respectively, with 9 bases between them. CDR3 length equals 15 residues. Looked up from germline, CDR1 is SGHDT and CDR2 is YYEEEE. The CDR3 reads CASSLLQVSTDTQYF. In DNA, the CDR3 is TGTGCCAGCAGCTTGTTGCAGGTTAGCACAGATACGCAGTATTTT.

This clonotype was seen repeatedly, ten times or more. The chain recombines TRBV9 with TRBJ2-7; D may be TRBD2 (7 bases). CDR3 length: 15 amino acids. CDR1 and CDR2 from the germline V gene are SGDLS and YYNGEE. V shed 4 bases and J shed 2 bases, with 16 bases lying between them. This chain's CDR3 is CASSPGAGVAYEQYF. CDR3 sequence (DNA): TGTGCCAGCAGCCCAGGGGCGGGAGTGGCCTACGAGCAGTACTTC.

This clonotype was detected ten times or more. The CDR3 DNA is TGTGCCAGCAGCTTTCGGGGGGGTGACTATGGCTACACCTTC. Translating it yields CASSFRGGDYGYTF. The chain carries TRBV9 and TRBJ1-2, with D possibly TRBD1 on 5 matching bases. The CDR3 is 14 amino acids. Germline V gene lookup returns CDR1 SGDLS and CDR2 YYNGEE. V lost 4 bases and J lost 3, with 13 bases in between.

Ten or more counts support this clonotype. The chain links TRBV29-1 to TRBJ2-7, with 8 bases aligning to TRBD2. Trimming cost V 7 bases and J 6 bases; bases outside gene matches: 8. The CDR3 has 12 amino acids. In germline, CDR1 is SQVTM, CDR2 ANQGSEA. This CDR3 reads CSGALAGGEQYF. CDR3 nucleotide sequence: TGCAGCGGGGCCCTCGCGGGAGGCGAGCAGTACTTC.

V gene TRBV18 combines with J gene TRBJ2-5; the D gene is possibly TRBD2 (6 bases). V was cut by 6 bases and J by 2 bases, with 16 bases left in between. The V gene's germline CDR1 is KGHSH and CDR2 LQKENI. CDR3 length equals 15 residues. CDR3 loop: CASSLIGGEQETQYF. In DNA form, the CDR3 reads TGTGCCAGCTCGCTAATCGGGGGAGAACAAGAGACCCAGTACTTC.

This clonotype has a count of ten or more. This chain uses TRBV9 with TRBJ2-2, with 7 bases that match TRBD2. The CDR3 covers 16 residues. Germline CDR1 reads SGDLS; CDR2 reads YYNGEE. J gave up 2 bases and V 0 bases, and 4 bases lay outside the gene matches. CDR3 region: CASSVGASGNTGELFF. The DNA for the CDR3 is TGTGCCAGCAGCGTAGGGGCTAGCGGTAACACCGGGGAGCTGTTTTTT.

In its sample, this clonotype was seen many times. The CDR3: CASSPSTVNTEAFF. The CDR3 DNA reads as TGCGCCAGCAGCCCATCGACAGTGAACACTGAAGCTTTCTTT. The chain employs TRBV5-1 and TRBJ1-1; a weak D match, TRBD1 (5 bases). V lost 4 bases and J 0 bases, leaving 10 bases between the germline ends. The CDR3 consists of 14 residues. Germline CDR1 is SGHRS and CDR2 is YFSETQ.

This clonotype was observed many times. V gene TRBV12-3 or TRBV12-4 combines with J gene TRBJ2-1; 9 bases map to TRBD2. J was trimmed by 7 bases and V by 7 bases; bases with no gene match: 11. There are 15 residues in the CDR3. This CDR3 reads CASKPPGLARNEQFF. For the CDR3, the DNA is TGTGCCAGCAAACCCCCGGGACTAGCCCGAAATGAGCAGTTCTTC.

This clonotype was seen many times. The chain combines TRBV20-1 with TRBJ2-4, with D possibly TRBD2 on 5 matching bases. The V gene's germline CDR1 is DFQATT and CDR2 SNEGSKA (reference sequence). V lost 7 bases to trimming and J lost 5 bases, with 21 bases between them. The CDR3 is 15 residues long. CDR3 sequence reads: CSVPPFRGMENIQYF. For the CDR3, the DNA is TGCAGTGTGCCGCCCTTTCGAGGGATGGAAAACATTCAGTACTTC.

This clonotype came up many times. The chain employs TRBV14 and TRBJ2-7; 8 bases map to TRBD1. Germline CDR1 reads SGHDN; CDR2 reads FVKESK. This CDR3 is built from 14 residues. The junction had 10 bases not matched to a gene; V was cut back by 6 bases and J by 6 bases. The chain's CDR3 is CASSPGTGFGEQYF. As DNA, the CDR3 is TGTGCCAGCAGTCCTGGGACAGGTTTTGGCGAGCAGTACTTC. Full variable domain (remainder filled in from reference TRBV14 and TRBJ2-7): EAGVTQFPSHSVIEKGQTVTLRCDPISGHDNLYWYRRVMGKEIKFLLHFVKESKQDESGMPNNRFLAERTGGTYSTLKVQPAELEDSGVYFCASSPGTGFGEQYFGPGTRLTVT.

This clonotype has at least ten counts. The chain has TRBV25-1 and TRBJ1-1; 7 bases align to TRBD1. Germline trimming cut 5 bases from V and 0 bases from J; bases unmatched to any gene: 3. Germline loops: CDR1 MGHDK, CDR2 SYGVNS. The CDR3 contains 14 residues. The CDR3 DNA sequence: TGTGCCAGCAGTAGGGGGCTGATGAACACTGAAGCTTTCTTT. It yields the protein CASSRGLMNTEAFF.

This clonotype showed up many times. The chain links TRBV7-2 to TRBJ2-1, with 10 bases fitting TRBD2. Germline loops: CDR1 SGHTA, CDR2 FQGNSA. The V and J ends lost 5 bases and 3 bases, in that order; junction bases with no gene match: 13. CDR3 length equals 18 residues. The CDR3 is CASSLRRSVAGGYNEQFF. The DNA for the CDR3 is TGTGCCAGCAGCCTACGTAGGAGTGTAGCGGGAGGCTACAATGAGCAGTTCTTC.

This clonotype was seen at least ten times. The chain couples TRBV20-1 to TRBJ1-2; unclear D gene. CDR3 length: 13 residues. The germline V and J ends were trimmed by 1 base and 3 bases, with 9 bases remaining between them. Germline V CDR1 and CDR2: DFQATT, SNEGSKA (reference sequence). The CDR3 DNA sequence: TGCAGTGCTAGAGTAGCCAGATACTATGGCTACACCTTC. Translating gives CSARVARYYGYTF.

This clonotype has a count of ten or more. V and J are TRBV12-3 or TRBV12-4 and TRBJ2-5, with a weak D call TRBD2 (5 bases). V shed 5 bases and J shed 5 bases, with 21 bases lying between them. CDR3 size: 16 residues. The CDR3 DNA is TGTGCCAGCAGTCCCAGCGGTGGCCCCGATGGGGAGACCCAGTACTTC. It codes for CASSPSGGPDGETQYF.

At least ten counts were recorded for this clonotype. The chain employs TRBV7-2 and TRBJ2-7; 15 bases are a match to TRBD2. This CDR3 has 16 amino acids. The junction had 3 bases not matched to a gene; V was cut back by 4 bases and J by 2 bases. Germline V gives CDR1 SGHTA, CDR2 FQGNSA. The CDR3: CASSYGTSGRTYEQYF. CDR3 in DNA: TGTGCCAGCAGCTACGGGACTAGCGGGAGGACCTACGAGCAGTACTTC.

In this sample, this clonotype turned up a few times. V and J are TRBV6-5 and TRBJ1-2; 9 positions agree with TRBD1. V lost 5 bases to trimming and J lost 8 bases; unmatched junction nucleotides: 6. The CDR3 has 13 amino acids. Germline CDR1 reads MNHEY; CDR2 reads SVGAGI. CDR3 DNA sequence: TGTGCCAGCAGTCCAAGAGGACAGGGGGGCTACACCTTC. Amino acids: CASSPRGQGGYTF.

This clonotype occurred many times. CDR3 DNA sequence: TGTGCCAGCAGTGAAGTGGCTAGCGGGAGTCACGAGCAGTACTTC. It codes for CASSEVASGSHEQYF. V gene TRBV6-1 combines with J gene TRBJ2-7, with 10 bases aligning to TRBD2. CDR3 length: 15 residues. The ends lost 1 base at V and 5 bases at J; junction bases unmatched: 5. In germline, CDR1 is MNHNS, CDR2 SASEGT.

This clonotype has ten or more counts. The rearrangement joins TRBV7-9 to TRBJ1-2, with 11 bases lining up with TRBD1. CDR1 SEHNR and CDR2 FQNEAQ come from the germline V gene (reference sequence). Losses at the gene ends were 0 bases for V and 6 bases for J; bases not matched to a gene: 3. The CDR3 spans 15 residues. The DNA for the CDR3 is TGTGCCAGCAGCTTAGCGGGGACAGGGGGAGATGGCTACACCTTC. Translation: CASSLAGTGGDGYTF.